The 27 T cell receptor beta chains listed next were all sequenced from one sample in a study of CD8 T cells in ankylosing spondylitis. General observations from the study: The study identified a TCR beta motif of seven or eight highly homologous variants that appeared characteristic of ankylosing spondylitis blood.

TCRdb re-called the 5' RACE reads with MiXCR, one entry per CDR3 protein. This sample has 200,000 to 250,000 distinct CDR3 sequences; more than 5.5% occur once, and the top ten carry approximately 15%. No cognate antigen is known for these TCRs. The sample comprised blood, either unsorted or a sorted T cell fraction (not recorded which). The source of these receptors is a male donor with ankylosing spondylitis.

This clonotype was counted many times. The gene calls are TRBV5-6 and TRBJ2-7; 11 bases fit TRBD2. This CDR3 has 14 amino acids. Trimming cost V 4 bases and J 5 bases; bases outside gene matches: 5. The germline V gene has CDR1 SGHDT and CDR2 YYEEEE. CDR3 region: CASSELAGVHEQYF. DNA for the CDR3: TGTGCCAGCAGCGAACTAGCGGGAGTGCACGAGCAGTACTTC.

This clonotype appeared a few times. This sequence joins TRBV7-9 and TRBJ2-7, with unresolved D. Trimming removed 5 bases from V and 0 bases from J, with 14 bases in between. Per the germline V gene, CDR1 is SEHNR and CDR2 is FQNEAQ (reference sequence). The CDR3 is made up of 15 amino acids. CDR3 bases: TGTGCCAGCAGCACCCACACCCTACTCTCCTACGAGCAGTACTTC. Translation: CASSTHTLLSYEQYF.

There are many counts of this clonotype. The V gene is TRBV10-3, the J gene TRBJ1-1; unclear D gene. V was trimmed by 0 bases and J by 1 base, leaving 12 bases between them. The CDR3 is made up of 16 amino acids. Germline V gives CDR1 ENHRY, CDR2 SYGVKD. The CDR3 coding sequence is TGTGCCATCAGTGAGTCGAAAGGGAATTCGAACACTGAAGCTTTCTTT. Its translation is CAISESKGNSNTEAFF.

The chain is built from TRBV11-2 and TRBJ2-5; D might be TRBD1 or TRBD2, each matching 5 bases. The CDR3 sequence is 14 residues long. The germline V gene has CDR1 SGHAT and CDR2 FQNNGV. Between the trimmed V and J ends, which lost 4 bases and 7 bases, there was a span of 16 bases. The CDR3 DNA reads TGTGCCAGCAGCTCCCGGGACGGCTCGGGGACCCAGTACTTC. Its translation: CASSSRDGSGTQYF.

This clonotype has more than one count but fewer than ten. The chain employs TRBV27 and TRBJ2-7; a possible D gene is TRBD1 (6 bases). Germline V gives CDR1 MNHEY, CDR2 SMNVEV (reference sequence). This CDR3 comprises 16 residues. V was shortened by 6 bases and J by 2 bases, with 20 bases between the two germline ends. DNA for the CDR3: TGTGCCAGCAGAATTTTATATGGGGACACGACCTACGAGCAGTACTTC. Translating it yields CASRILYGDTTYEQYF.

This clonotype was seen at least ten times. The chain uses TRBV20-1 and TRBJ2-3; TRBD1 matches 10 bases. The CDR3 is 14 residues long. The J segment lost 8 bases and the V segment lost 5 bases, leaving 10 bases of the junction unmatched. Looked up from germline, CDR1 is DFQATT and CDR2 is SNEGSKA (reference sequence). The CDR3 is CSACRDRGLCTQYF. CDR3 bases: TGCAGTGCTTGCCGGGACAGGGGTCTGTGTACGCAGTATTTT.

This clonotype was picked up many times. The V gene is TRBV19, the J gene TRBJ2-1; unclear D gene. Trimming took 5 bases from V and 2 from J, leaving 13 bases between them. Germline V lookup: CDR1 LNHDA, CDR2 SQIVND (reference sequence). The CDR3 runs to 15 residues. DNA for the CDR3: TGTGCCAGTAGTCTATCCGGCCAGCCCTACAATGAGCAGTTCTTC. Its protein is CASSLSGQPYNEQFF.

The chain recombines TRBV7-9 with TRBJ2-7, with a weak D call TRBD1 (6 bases). Between the trimmed V and J ends, which lost 4 bases and 6 bases, there was a span of 10 bases. The germline gives CDR1 SEHNR, CDR2 FQNEAQ (reference sequence). The CDR3 sequence is 12 residues long. The CDR3: CASSSQGSEQYF. The CDR3 DNA sequence: TGTGCCAGCAGCTCACAGGGAAGCGAGCAGTACTTC.

V and J are TRBV10-3 and TRBJ2-1, with D uncertain. With 6 bases removed from V and 7 bases from J, the gap between germline ends came to 19 bases. This CDR3 contains 15 residues. CDR1 is ENHRY and CDR2 is SYGVKD in the germline V gene. This CDR3 reads CAIRVTVTSLNEQFF. CDR3 coding DNA: TGTGCCATCAGGGTTACAGTGACCTCTTTGAATGAGCAGTTCTTC.

The chain is built from TRBV9 and TRBJ1-1; D is undetermined. Trimming took 0 bases from V and 1 from J, leaving 7 bases between them. CDR1 SGDLS and CDR2 YYNGEE come from the germline V gene. CDR3 length: 14 residues. For the CDR3, the DNA is TGTGCCAGCAGCGTAGAACAGACGAACACTGAAGCTTTCTTT. Its protein is CASSVEQTNTEAFF.

This chain links TRBV20-1 with TRBJ2-2; the D gene is possibly TRBD1 (7 bases). The CDR3 is 16 residues long. Germline V gene data show CDR1 as DFQATT and CDR2 as SNEGSKA (reference sequence). V gave up 5 bases and J gave up 7 bases, with 23 bases separating them. The chain's CDR3 is CSAGGQQGRNDGELFF. The DNA of the CDR3 is TGCAGTGCTGGGGGTCAACAGGGGAGGAACGACGGGGAGCTGTTTTTT.

The rearrangement joins TRBV24-1 to TRBJ2-3; D is ambiguous. The germline V gene has CDR1 KGHDR and CDR2 SFDVKD. V dropped 1 base and J dropped 3 bases, with 10 bases sitting between them. This CDR3 is built from 15 residues. The CDR3 is CATSDFPELTDTQYF. CDR3 bases: TGTGCCACCAGTGATTTTCCCGAACTGACAGATACGCAGTATTTT.

This clonotype was counted many times. This chain joins TRBV4-1 and TRBJ2-2; D tentatively fits TRBD1 or TRBD2 (5 bases each). The ends were cut back, 2 bases at V and 2 bases at J, with 9 bases in the middle. From germline, CDR1 is MGHRA and CDR2 YSYEKL. The CDR3 has 15 amino acids. CDR3 in amino acids: CASSQTRGNTGELFF. CDR3 bases: TGCGCCAGCAGCCAAACTAGGGGTAACACCGGGGAGCTGTTTTTT.

J is TRBJ1-2 and V is TRBV29-1; a possible D gene is TRBD1 (5 bases). The germline CDR1 and CDR2 sequences are SQVTM and ANQGSEA. This CDR3 has 11 residues. The V and J ends lost 4 bases and 6 bases respectively, with 9 bases between them. The CDR3 DNA follows: TGCAGCGTTGCTGGGGGACATGGCTACACCTTC. It is translated as CSVAGGHGYTF.

Turning to this clonotype: This may stem from a read error, because a much larger clone lies one nucleotide away. The V and J genes are TRBV4-3 and TRBJ2-7, with D possibly called TRBD1 or TRBD2 (5 bases each). Germline CDR1 and CDR2: LGHNA and YSLEER. V lost 1 base and J lost 5, with 15 bases in between. The CDR3 has 15 residues. The CDR3: CASSQARGPSHEQYF. CDR3 DNA: TGCGCCAGCAGCCAAGCGAGGGGTCCTTCCCACGAGCAGTACTTC.

CDR3 coding DNA: TGTGCCAGCAGCCCTGGGAACCATTGCCAGAACACTGAAGCTTTCTTT. Residues: CASSPGNHCQNTEAFF. The genes are TRBV4-2 and TRBJ1-1; D is undetermined. V lost 4 bases and J 1 base, leaving 16 bases between the germline ends. This CDR3 is built from 16 residues. Germline V gene lookup returns CDR1 LGHNA and CDR2 YNFKEQ.

This clonotype was seen repeatedly, ten times or more. The V gene is TRBV9, the J gene TRBJ1-2, with TRBD1 matching 10 bases. V dropped 4 bases and J dropped 3; count of bases not matched to a gene: 9. CDR3 length equals 16 residues. Germline CDR1 and CDR2: SGDLS and YYNGEE. CDR3 nucleotide sequence: TGTGCCAGCAGCCCAGGGGACAGGGGAAGTTACTATGGCTACACCTTC. It translates to CASSPGDRGSYYGYTF.

This clonotype appeared a single time. Since a much larger clone is just one base distant, this may be a read error. This chain joins TRBV28 and TRBJ2-4, with D unclear. CDR1 and CDR2 (germline): MDHEN, SYDVKM. This CDR3 contains 13 residues. Trimming removed 4 bases from V and 3 bases from J, with 7 bases in between. The DNA of the CDR3 is TGTGCCAGCAGTTCCCGAGTCAAAAACATTCAGTACTTC. Translating it yields CASSSRVKNIQYF.

This clonotype appeared a few times. The rearrangement joins TRBV4-3 to TRBJ2-1, with D maybe TRBD2 (5 bases). This CDR3 contains 15 residues. V was shortened by 2 bases and J by 6 bases, with 14 bases between the two germline ends. CDR1 and CDR2 from the germline V gene are LGHNA and YSLEER. The DNA for the CDR3 is TGCGCCAGCAGCCAAAGGTGGACTCGACCCAATGAGCAGTTCTTC. Translation: CASSQRWTRPNEQFF.

This clonotype was counted at least ten times. The chain uses TRBV29-1 and TRBJ2-2, with a weak D call TRBD1 (6 bases). The V gene lost 8 bases and the J gene lost 3 bases, with 10 bases spanning the gap. Germline-derived CDR1 and CDR2 are SQVTM and ANQGSEA. This CDR3 spans 12 amino acids. The CDR3 here is CSSEGDTGELFF. DNA for the CDR3: TGCAGCTCCGAGGGGGACACCGGGGAGCTGTTTTTT.

J is TRBJ1-4 and V is TRBV10-3, with a possible D match to TRBD1 (5 bases). The CDR3 spans 14 residues. V dropped 3 bases and J dropped 12 bases, with 17 bases sitting between them. Looked up from germline, CDR1 is ENHRY and CDR2 is SYGVKD. The CDR3: CAISEESGGKELFF. The CDR3 DNA reads TGTGCCATCAGTGAAGAAAGTGGGGGGAAGGAACTGTTTTTT.

This clonotype was counted many times. The chain links TRBV20-1 to TRBJ2-1, with D perhaps TRBD1 or TRBD2 (5 bases each). The CDR3 loop spans 15 amino acids. The V end lost 6 bases, the J end lost 2 bases, and 17 bases lay between the germline ends. Germline V gives CDR1 DFQATT, CDR2 SNEGSKA (reference sequence). CDR3 sequence: CSAQHPGTTYNEQFF. The CDR3 region has the DNA TGCAGTGCACAACACCCCGGGACCACCTACAATGAGCAGTTCTTC.

This clonotype occurred many times. This rearrangement joins TRBV12-3 or TRBV12-4 to TRBJ1-1, with D unresolved. Between the trimmed V and J ends, which lost 2 bases and 11 bases, there was a span of 12 bases. There are 12 residues in the CDR3. CDR3 DNA sequence: TGTGCCAGCAGTTTAACGAAGGGTTTTGCTTTCTTT. This gives the protein CASSLTKGFAFF.

This clonotype was counted at least ten times. The chain employs TRBV20-1 and TRBJ2-7; 8 nucleotides line up with TRBD1. The CDR3 length is 14 residues. The J segment lost 4 bases and the V segment lost 3 bases, leaving 8 bases of the junction unmatched. From germline, CDR1 is DFQATT and CDR2 SNEGSKA (reference sequence). The DNA for the CDR3 is TGCAGTGCTAGTATACGACAGGGGTTGTACGAGCAGTACTTC. Protein product: CSASIRQGLYEQYF.

This chain links TRBV10-3 with TRBJ2-1; 11 bases are shared with TRBD2. J lost 7 bases, V lost 4 bases, and 6 bases had no gene match. Germline CDR1 reads ENHRY; CDR2 reads SYGVKD. The CDR3 length is 15 residues. The CDR3 sequence is CAISVAGGPGNEQFF. CDR3 coding DNA: TGTGCCATCAGTGTAGCGGGAGGGCCGGGAAATGAGCAGTTCTTC.

This clonotype has ten or more counts. This rearrangement joins TRBV5-1 to TRBJ2-2; D uncertain. The CDR3 is 15 amino acids. CDR1 and CDR2 (germline): SGHRS, YFSETQ. Trimming took off 0 bases at V and 5 bases at J, with 11 bases between the two ends. The CDR3, as DNA: TGCGCCAGCAGCTTGGAGGGCAGAGTGACCGGGGAGCTGTTTTTT. Translating gives CASSLEGRVTGELFF. Supplemented by reference TRBV5-1 and TRBJ2-2, the full variable domain reads KAGVTQTPRYLIKTRGQQVTLSCSPISGHRSVSWYQQTPGQGLQFLFEYFSETQRNKGNFPGRFSGRQFSNSRSEMNVSTLELGDSALYLCASSLEGRVTGELFFGEGSRLTVL.

Ten or more counts support this clonotype. The chain links TRBV6-2 or TRBV6-3 to TRBJ2-7, with unresolved D. V lost 4 bases and J 6 bases, leaving 16 bases between the germline ends. The V gene's germline CDR1 is MNHEY and CDR2 SVGEGT. The length of the CDR3 is 14 residues. CDR3 residues: CASSFAPSHLEQYF. CDR3 sequence (DNA): TGTGCCAGCAGTTTCGCCCCGAGTCATCTCGAGCAGTACTTC.